This T cell receptor (beta chain) was profiled in a study of T cell repertoires in cytomegalovirus infection. As for the study in general: Matching HLA type, along with CMV infection, was indicated by public TCR beta signatures.

There are many counts of this clonotype. One entry per CDR3 protein results from TCRdb running MiXCR on the reads. The repertoire consists of fewer than 550,000 distinct CDR3 sequences, with about 11% occurring once and the leading ten covering about 10%. V was shortened by 2 bases and J by 5 bases, with 4 bases between the two germline ends. The CDR3 is 13 residues long. The sequenced sample consisted of PBMCs. The genes are TRBV12-3 or TRBV12-4 and TRBJ1-6; D gene ambiguous. This clonotype was sampled from a human donor in good health (CMV status not recorded). Some clones in this sample may be carry-over from other donors' samples. CDR3 sequence (DNA): TGTGCCAGCAGTTTACGGCATAATTCACCCCTCCACTTT. Translating gives CASSLRHNSPLHF.